Listed here are 4 T cell receptor beta chains from one sample, sequenced in a study of radiation and T cells in renal cell carcinoma (dated by TCRdb to about 2020). The time point label, read with the paper, signifies: baseline pretreatment blood. Sample treatment or condition, as interpreted from the label and publication: 15 Gy SBRT to primary tumor, nephrectomy 4 weeks later. Library generation was performed with the immunoSEQ multiplex PCR assay. Drawn from immuneACCESS, this table holds only the in-frame rearrangements with V and J called that TCRdb kept. Clones are partly lost; checked studies trace under half to an unresolved V gene and leave the rest unexplained. Recorded for this sample are 150,000 or so clones; less than 90% of them occurred a single time. About 4% of the sample goes to the ten largest clones. The starting material was blood, obtained from a patient whose treatment included radiotherapy and nephrectomy. The receptors here all came from a woman in her seventies with renal cell carcinoma.

V is TRBV19 and J is TRBJ2-3; 8 positions agree with TRBD2. The J segment lost 8 bases and the V segment lost 5 bases, leaving 9 bases of the junction unmatched. Per the germline V gene, CDR1 is LNHDA and CDR2 is SQIVND (reference sequence). This CDR3 is built from 14 residues. CDR3 sequence reads: CASSPRSGGTTQYF. The CDR3 DNA is TGTGCCAGTAGTCCCCGCAGCGGGGGTACTACGCAGTATTTT.

This clone was observed once. The J gene is TRBJ1-3, the V gene TRBV6-5, with 8 bases that match TRBD1. CDR3 length: 15 residues. Germline CDR1 MNHEY, CDR2 SVGAGI. J lost 3 bases, V lost 4 bases, and 5 bases had no gene match. CDR3 sequence (DNA): TGTGCCAGCAGTTTAGGACAGGGATTTGGAAACACCATATATTTT. It translates to CASSLGQGFGNTIYF.

J is TRBJ2-7 and V is TRBV6-1; tentatively, D is TRBD1 (6 bases). CDR1 and CDR2 (germline): MNHNS, SASEGT. V was cut by 4 bases and J by 3 bases, with 19 bases left in between. The CDR3 length is 16 residues. CDR3 amino acids: CASSGGTGTSNYEQYF. The DNA of the CDR3 is TGTGCCAGCAGTGGGGGGACCGGGACAAGTAACTACGAGCAGTACTTC.

In the case of this clone: Other DNA sequences in this sample translate to the same CDR3. The chain employs TRBV6-5 and TRBJ1-1; D possibly corresponds to TRBD1 (5 bases). Trimming cost V 1 base and J 0 bases, with 6 bases left between them. Germline V gene data show CDR1 as MNHEY and CDR2 as SVGAGI. The length of the CDR3 is 14 residues. This CDR3 is CASSYLGVNTEAFF. For the CDR3, the DNA is TGTGCCAGCAGTTACTTAGGGGTGAACACTGAAGCTTTCTTT.